This T cell receptor (beta chain) is from a study of T-cell memory formation after mild COVID-19. TCR alpha and TCR beta cDNA libraries carrying sample barcodes and UMIs were produced by 5'RACE using constant-segment primers. TCRdb itself ran the 5' RACE reads through MiXCR, one entry per CDR3 protein. Among about 600,000 distinct CDR3 sequences, about 20% were seen once, and the ten largest hold roughly 8.3%. The V end lost 6 bases, the J end lost 1 base, and 16 bases lay between the germline ends. This CDR3 is 15 amino acids long. The germline gives CDR1 MNHEY, CDR2 SVGAGI. The sequencing sample was made of PBMCs or a T cell subset sorted from them (not recorded which). This chain uses TRBV6-5 with TRBJ2-7, with D possibly TRBD2 on 5 matching bases. This TCR was sampled from an adult woman who had mild COVID-19 (a few samples of this study predate the infection). Cell type and time point are not known. CDR3 nucleotide sequence: TGTGCCAGCAGGGAAGCGGCGTTGACTTCCTACGAGCAGTACTTC. This encodes CASREAALTSYEQYF.